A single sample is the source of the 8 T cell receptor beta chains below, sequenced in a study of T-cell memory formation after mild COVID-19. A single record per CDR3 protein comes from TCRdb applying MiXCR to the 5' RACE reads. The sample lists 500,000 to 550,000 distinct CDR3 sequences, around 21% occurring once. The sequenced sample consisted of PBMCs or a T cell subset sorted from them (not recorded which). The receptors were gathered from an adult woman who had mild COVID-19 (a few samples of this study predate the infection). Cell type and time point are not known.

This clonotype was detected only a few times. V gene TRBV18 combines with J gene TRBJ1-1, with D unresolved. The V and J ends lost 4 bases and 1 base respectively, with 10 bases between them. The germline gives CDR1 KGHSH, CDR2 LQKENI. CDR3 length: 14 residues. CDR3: CASSLTERNTEAFF. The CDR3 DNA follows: TGTGCCAGCTCACTGACGGAAAGGAACACTGAAGCTTTCTTT.

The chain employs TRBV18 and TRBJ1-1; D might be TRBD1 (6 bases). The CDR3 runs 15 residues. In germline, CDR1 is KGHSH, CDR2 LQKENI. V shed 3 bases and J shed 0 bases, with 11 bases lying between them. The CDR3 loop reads CASSPRGDMNTEAFF. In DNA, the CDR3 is TGTGCCAGCTCACCCCGCGGGGACATGAACACTGAAGCTTTCTTT.

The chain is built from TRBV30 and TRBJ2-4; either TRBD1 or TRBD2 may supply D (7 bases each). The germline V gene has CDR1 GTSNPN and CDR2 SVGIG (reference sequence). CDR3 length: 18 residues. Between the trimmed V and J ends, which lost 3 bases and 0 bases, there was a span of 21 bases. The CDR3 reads CAWSTSEGRGVAKNIQYF. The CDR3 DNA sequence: TGTGCCTGGAGCACTAGCGAGGGCAGGGGGGTAGCCAAAAACATTCAGTACTTC.

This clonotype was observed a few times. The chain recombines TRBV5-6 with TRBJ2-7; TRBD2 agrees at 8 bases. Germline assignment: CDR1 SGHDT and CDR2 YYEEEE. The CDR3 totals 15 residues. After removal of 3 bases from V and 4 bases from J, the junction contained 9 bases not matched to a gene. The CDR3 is CASSSGAASGYEQYF. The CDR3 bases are TGTGCCAGCAGCTCGGGGGCGGCTAGCGGGTACGAGCAGTACTTC.

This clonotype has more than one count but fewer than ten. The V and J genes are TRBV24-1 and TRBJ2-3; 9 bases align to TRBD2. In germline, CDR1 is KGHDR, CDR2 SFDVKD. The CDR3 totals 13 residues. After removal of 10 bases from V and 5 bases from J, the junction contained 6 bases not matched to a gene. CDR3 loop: CATTAGGRDTQYF. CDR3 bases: TGTGCCACAACAGCGGGAGGAAGAGATACGCAGTATTTT.

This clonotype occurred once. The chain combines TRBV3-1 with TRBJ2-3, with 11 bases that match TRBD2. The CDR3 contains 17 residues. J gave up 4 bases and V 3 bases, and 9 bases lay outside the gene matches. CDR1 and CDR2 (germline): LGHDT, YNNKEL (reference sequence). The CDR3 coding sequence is TGTGCCAGCAGCCAGGCTAGCGGGGGGCCGAAGGCAGATACGCAGTATTTT. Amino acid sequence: CASSQASGGPKADTQYF.

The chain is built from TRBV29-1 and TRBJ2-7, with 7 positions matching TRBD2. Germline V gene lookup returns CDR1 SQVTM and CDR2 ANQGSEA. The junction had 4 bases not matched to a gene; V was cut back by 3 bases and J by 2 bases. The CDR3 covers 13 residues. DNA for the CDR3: TGCAGCGTTGAGACTAGCAGCCCCTACGAGCAGTACTTC. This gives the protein CSVETSSPYEQYF.

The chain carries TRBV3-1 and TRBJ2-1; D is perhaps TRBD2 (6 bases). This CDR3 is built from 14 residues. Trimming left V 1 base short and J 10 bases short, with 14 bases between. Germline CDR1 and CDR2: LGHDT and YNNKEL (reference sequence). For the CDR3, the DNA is TGTGCCAGCAGCCAAGGGGTTAGCGGCAAAGAGCAGTTCTTC. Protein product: CASSQGVSGKEQFF.